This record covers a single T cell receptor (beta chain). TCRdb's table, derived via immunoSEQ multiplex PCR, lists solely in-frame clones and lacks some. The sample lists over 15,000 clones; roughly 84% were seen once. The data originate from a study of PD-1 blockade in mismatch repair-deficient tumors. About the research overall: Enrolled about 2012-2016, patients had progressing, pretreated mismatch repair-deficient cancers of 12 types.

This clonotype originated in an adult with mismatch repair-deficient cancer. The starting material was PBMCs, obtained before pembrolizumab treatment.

In nucleotides, the CDR3 is TGTGCCAGCAGTTTCACCGGGACAGGGTTAAATGGCTACACCTTC. Amino acid sequence: CASSFTGTGLNGYTF. The chain joins TRBV27 to TRBJ1-2, with TRBD1 matching over 9 bases. The germline V gene has CDR1 MNHEY and CDR2 SMNVEV (reference sequence). V lost 3 bases and J lost 6; bases outside the gene matches: 8. CDR3 size: 15 residues.